A single T cell receptor beta chain is shown here with its context. No antigen is known for it. The TCR beta cDNA libraries carried unique molecular identifiers. TCRdb reanalysed the PCR reads using MiXCR and keeps one entry per CDR3 protein. Counted here are hundreds of thousands of distinct CDR3 sequences, around 50% occurring once; the ten biggest clones make up about 4.8%. The data stem from a study of post-analysis software for immune sequencing data. The germline V and J ends were trimmed by 5 bases and 0 bases, with 11 bases remaining between them. Germline CDR1 and CDR2: DFQATT and SNEGSKA (reference sequence). This CDR3 is built from 14 residues. Findings and caveats of the study: Four or five TRBV segments were significantly more frequent in patients than in controls. TRBV5-6, TRBV5-1 and TRBV20-1 were among these segments.

The chain employs TRBV20-1 and TRBJ2-1; D unresolved. Specimen: blood. This TCR came from a girl aged 5-17 years with multiple sclerosis. CDR3 sequence reads: CSAPQISSYNEQFF. Here the CDR3 DNA reads TGCAGTGCTCCTCAAATAAGCTCCTACAATGAGCAGTTCTTC.